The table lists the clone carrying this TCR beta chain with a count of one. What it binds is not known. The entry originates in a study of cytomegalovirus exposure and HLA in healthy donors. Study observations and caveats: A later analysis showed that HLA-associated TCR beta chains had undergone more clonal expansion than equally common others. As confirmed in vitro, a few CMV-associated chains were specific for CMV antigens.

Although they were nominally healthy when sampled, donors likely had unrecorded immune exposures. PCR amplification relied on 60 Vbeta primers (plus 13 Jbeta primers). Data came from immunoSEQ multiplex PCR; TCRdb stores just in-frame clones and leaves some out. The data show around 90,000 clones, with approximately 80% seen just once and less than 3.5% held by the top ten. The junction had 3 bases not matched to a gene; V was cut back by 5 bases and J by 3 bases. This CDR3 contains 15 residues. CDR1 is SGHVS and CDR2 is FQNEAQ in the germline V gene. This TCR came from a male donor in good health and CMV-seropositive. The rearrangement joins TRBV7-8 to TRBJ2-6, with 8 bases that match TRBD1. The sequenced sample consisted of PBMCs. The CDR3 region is CASSDRGDGANVLTF. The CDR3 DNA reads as TGTGCCAGCAGCGACAGGGGAGATGGGGCCAACGTCCTGACTTTC. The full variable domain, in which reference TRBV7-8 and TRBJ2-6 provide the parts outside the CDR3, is GAGVSQSPRYKVAKRGQDVALRCDPISGHVSLFWYQQALGQGPEFLTYFQNEAQLDKSGLPSDRFFAERPEGSVSTLKIQRTQQEDSAVYLCASSDRGDGANVLTFGAGSRLTVL.